This T cell receptor (beta chain) was recovered during a study of T cells in Graves' hyperthyroidism and ophthalmopathy. It was RNA transcripts that yielded the amplified TCR beta CDR3 regions. Initially, a first-round RT-PCR of the TCR CDR3 employed the HTBI primer set. TCRdb used MiXCR to reprocess the multiplex PCR reads, holding one entry per CDR3 protein. The sample holds over 250,000 distinct CDR3 sequences, roughly 13% seen once. The germline CDR1 and CDR2 sequences are MNHNS and SASEGT. Trimming took 2 bases from V and 1 from J; bases not matched to a gene: 5. This CDR3 comprises 16 residues. This clonotype was seen at least ten times.

The clonotype originates from a woman in her thirties or forties with Graves' ophthalmopathy. Sequences were obtained from blood. This chain joins TRBV6-1 and TRBJ1-5, with 7 bases that match TRBD1. This CDR3 reads CASSERQGGSNQPQHF. In DNA form, the CDR3 reads TGTGCCAGCAGTGAAAGACAGGGAGGAAGCAATCAGCCCCAGCATTTT.